A single sample gave rise to the 18 T cell receptor beta chains below, sequenced in a study of Tregs in tolerant kidney transplant recipients. Here immunoSEQ multiplex PCR was the method, and the copy in TCRdb shows in-frame clones only, minus some. In all, the sample yields roughly 50,000 clones. The sequences come from CD4+ T cells from blood, collected before the transplant. Receptor source: a human donor who received a combined kidney and bone marrow transplant.

About this clone: From the germline J gene comes the end of the CDR3, since the read stops 3 residues before it. The rearrangement joins TRBV7-2 to TRBJ2-2; weak D call: TRBD2 (6 bases). Trimming removed 1 base at V and 4 bases at J, with 7 bases between. From germline, CDR1 is SGHTA and CDR2 FQGNSA. This CDR3 has 14 amino acids. The CDR3 bases that were read are TGTGCCAGCAGCTTAGACGGGGGCACCGGGGAG. Protein sequence: CASSLDGGTGE. The full-length CDR3 reads as CASSLDGGTGELFF.

Of note for this clone: The CDR3 end lies 3 residues beyond the end of the read and is filled in from the germline J gene. The chain employs TRBV4-2 and TRBJ2-6, with D tentatively TRBD1 (6 bases). This CDR3 has 17 amino acids. Germline-derived CDR1 and CDR2 are LGHNA and YNFKEQ. V was clipped by 3 bases and J by 0 bases, with 12 bases between them. The CDR3 loop reads CASSQGHFVSGANVLTF. Incomplete CDR3 DNA: TGTGCCAGCAGCCAGGGACATTTTGTCTCTGGGGCCAACGTC.

On this clone: Read data end 3 residues before the CDR3 end; the end is taken from the germline J gene. The chain links TRBV11-2 to TRBJ2-7; D not certain. The V end lost 6 bases, the J end lost 5 bases, and 14 bases lay between the germline ends. The CDR3 has 13 residues. The germline V gene encodes CDR1 SGHAT and CDR2 FQNNGV. The chain's CDR3 is CASRYAGHHEQYF. The DNA read from the CDR3 is TGTGCCAGCAGGTACGCTGGGCACCACGAG.

On this clone: Read data end 3 residues before the CDR3 end; the end is taken from the germline J gene. The J gene is TRBJ1-5, the V gene TRBV6-1; 8 bases agree with TRBD1. The germline gives CDR1 MNHNS, CDR2 SASEGT. The CDR3 runs to 17 residues. Trimming took 6 bases from V and 2 from J; bases not matched to a gene: 12. CDR3 DNA (partial): TGTGCCAGCAGAGAACGCTCCAGGGGGCTCGGCAATCAGCCC. It yields the protein CASRERSRGLGNQP. The complete CDR3 sequence is CASRERSRGLGNQPQHF.

As concerns this clone: The read ends 3 residues shy of where the CDR3 ends; the end is completed using the germline J gene. The chain links TRBV5-1 to TRBJ1-2, with D hard to call. Germline V gives CDR1 SGHRS, CDR2 YFSETQ. V lost 0 bases, J lost 0 bases, and 9 bases lay in between. The length of the CDR3 is 15 residues. The CDR3 sequence is CASSLAMAANYGYTF. The CDR3 DNA, read in part, is TGCGCCAGCAGCTTGGCCATGGCAGCTAACTATGGC.

Details on this clone: Read coverage stops 3 residues before the CDR3 terminus; the germline J gene supplies the remainder. This chain uses TRBV19 with TRBJ1-3; TRBD1 matches at 7 bases. V lost 7 bases, J lost 3 bases, and 3 bases stayed unmatched. Germline loops: CDR1 LNHDA, CDR2 SQIVND (reference sequence). The CDR3 has 13 amino acids. Partial CDR3 DNA: TGTGCCAGTAAGGACAGGCGTGGAAACACC. Protein: CASKDRRGNT. The entire CDR3 is CASKDRRGNTIYF.

With regard to this clone: With the read ending 3 residues before the CDR3 end, the germline J gene is used to fill in that end. The chain carries TRBV6-1 and TRBJ1-1; D is unclear. In germline, CDR1 is MNHNS, CDR2 SASEGT. There are 13 residues in the CDR3. Trimming cost V 1 base and J 4 bases, with 7 bases left between them. The CDR3 sequence: CASSEVAATEAFF. The DNA read from the CDR3 is TGTGCCAGCAGTGAAGTTGCGGCCACTGAA.

Comments on this clone: Read coverage stops 3 residues before the CDR3 terminus; the germline J gene supplies the remainder. The chain recombines TRBV30 with TRBJ2-3, with TRBD1 identical over 9 bases. The CDR3 has 13 residues. CDR1 is GTSNPN, CDR2 SVGIG, per germline (reference sequence). Unmatched junction bases numbered 3, after V lost 4 bases and J lost 4 bases. The CDR3 DNA, read in part, is TGTGCCTGGAATACAGGGGGCTCAGATACG. Its translation: CAWNTGGSDT. The complete CDR3 sequence is CAWNTGGSDTQYF. Full variable domain (missing parts from reference TRBV30 and TRBJ2-3): SQTIHQWPATLVQPVGSPLSLECTVEGTSNPNLYWYRQAAGRGLQLLFYSVGIGQISSEVPQNLSASRPQDRQFILSSKKLLLSDSGFYLCAWNTGGSDTQYFGPGTRLTVL.

Points on this clone: The CDR3 end is not reached by the read, which stops 3 residues before it; the germline J gene fills it in. V and J are TRBV6-2 or TRBV6-3 and TRBJ2-7, with D possibly TRBD1 on 6 matching bases. Trimming stripped 5 bases from V and 2 bases from J, with 13 bases between. This CDR3 region has 14 residues. Germline V gene data show CDR1 as MNHEY and CDR2 as SVGEGT. The CDR3 bases that were read are TGTGCCAGCAGTGGTTGGGACACCACCTACGAG. Protein product: CASSGWDTTYE. The entire CDR3 protein is CASSGWDTTYEQYF.

As concerns this clone: The sequenced fragment ends 3 residues before the CDR3 boundary, so the rest is inferred from the germline J gene. This chain links TRBV5-1 with TRBJ2-3; 9 nucleotides align to TRBD2. The CDR3 totals 17 residues. Germline V gene sequence: CDR1 SGHRS, CDR2 YFSETQ. Trimming took 3 bases from V and 5 from J; bases not matched to a gene: 13. Partial CDR3 DNA: TGCGCCAGCAGCTCTGGAGGGCTAGCGGGGAAGGTAGATACG. As protein: CASSSGGLAGKVDT. The entire CDR3 protein reads CASSSGGLAGKVDTQYF.

Points on this clone: The read terminates 3 residues ahead of where the CDR3 ends, so the germline J gene completes it. The chain employs TRBV29-1 and TRBJ1-2, with a possible D match to TRBD1 (5 bases). Trimming took 4 bases from V and 0 from J, leaving 15 bases between them. The CDR3 consists of 15 residues. Germline-derived CDR1 and CDR2 are SQVTM and ANQGSEA. CDR3 in amino acids: CSVVGRASSNYGYTF. The part of the CDR3 DNA that was read is TGCAGCGTTGTAGGCAGGGCCTCTTCTAACTATGGC.

As for this clone: The read falls 3 residues short of the CDR3 end, and the missing part is taken from the germline J gene. The chain carries TRBV20-1 and TRBJ1-1; TRBD1 aligns across 7 bases. The CDR3 length is 14 residues. The germline V gene has CDR1 DFQATT and CDR2 SNEGSKA (reference sequence). V was pared by 7 bases and J by 2 bases, with 10 bases of the junction left unmatched. CDR3 region: CSVNRGPINTEAFF. The DNA read from the CDR3 is TGCAGTGTCAACAGGGGCCCCATTAACACTGAA.

On this clone itself: The read ends 3 residues shy of where the CDR3 ends; the end is completed using the germline J gene. The gene calls are TRBV18 and TRBJ1-1, with 9 positions matching TRBD1. The germline V gene has CDR1 KGHSH and CDR2 LQKENI. V dropped 5 bases and J dropped 7; count of bases not matched to a gene: 8. The CDR3 totals 14 residues. CDR3 sequence: CASSSTGGEGEAFF. The CDR3 DNA, read in part, is TGTGCCAGCTCATCGACAGGGGGTGAAGGTGAA.

To note about this clone: The read ends 3 residues before the CDR3 terminus; that terminus is restored from the germline J gene. V and J are TRBV7-2 and TRBJ2-5, with D perhaps matching TRBD2 (6 bases). Trimming took off 3 bases at V and 4 bases at J, with 12 bases between the two ends. Germline V gene sequence: CDR1 SGHTA, CDR2 FQGNSA. The CDR3 is 14 residues long. CDR3 in amino acids: CASSFVGGAETQYF. The sequenced part of the CDR3 DNA is TGTGCCAGCAGCTTTGTGGGGGGAGCAGAGACC.

To note about this clone: The read comes to an end 3 residues before the CDR3 does, leaving the germline J gene to fill in the end. The chain is built from TRBV7-2 and TRBJ2-1, with TRBD2 as a possible D gene (6 bases). The CDR3 covers 15 residues. Germline V lookup: CDR1 SGHTA, CDR2 FQGNSA. The V end was cut by 3 bases, the J end by 2 bases, with 11 bases between. CDR3 DNA, as far as it was read: TGTGCCAGCAGCTTTCAGGCTAGCGCCTACAATGAG. Translating it yields CASSFQASAYNE. The CDR3 in its entirety is CASSFQASAYNEQFF.

As concerns this clone: The CDR3 end is not reached by the read, which stops 3 residues before it; the germline J gene fills it in. The chain has TRBV18 and TRBJ2-3; possible D gene TRBD1, 6 bases. The CDR3 runs to 14 residues. V lost 2 bases to trimming and J lost 2 bases, with 8 bases between them. Germline CDR1 is KGHSH and CDR2 is LQKENI. CDR3 bases read: TGTGCCAGCTCACCAGACAGGTCCACAGATACG. It is translated as CASSPDRSTDT. The whole CDR3 protein reads CASSPDRSTDTQYF.

Here the CDR3 reads CAVKWAGRDTQYF. The CDR3 bases that were read are TGTGCCGTAAAGTGGGCAGGGAGGGATACG. This chain connects TRBV7-2 to TRBJ2-3; D possibly corresponds to TRBD2 (6 bases). The read falls 3 residues short of the CDR3 end, and the missing part is taken from the germline J gene. CDR3 length: 13 amino acids. Germline lookup yields CDR1 SGHTA and CDR2 FQGNSA. V lost 11 bases and J 6 bases, leaving 18 bases between the germline ends. The full variable domain, rest sourced from reference TRBV7-2 and TRBJ2-3, is GAGVSQSPSNKVTEKGKDVELRCDPISGHTALYWYRQSLGQGLEFLIYFQGNSAPDKSGLPSDRFSAERTGGSVSTLTIQRTQQEDSAVYLCAVKWAGRDTQYFGPGTRLTVL.

Regarding this clone: The read is 3 residues too short to cover the CDR3 end, so that end is filled in from the germline J gene. The V call is TRBV20-1, the J call TRBJ1-2; D perhaps matches TRBD1 (5 bases). This CDR3 comprises 13 residues. Trimming removed 0 bases at V and 2 bases at J, with 7 bases between. Per germline, CDR1 DFQATT and CDR2 SNEGSKA (reference sequence). The CDR3 reads CSARDTGNYGYTF. The sequenced CDR3 bases are TGCAGTGCTAGAGATACAGGAAACTATGGC.